The TCR beta chain under discussion was sequenced for a study of CD8 T cells in ankylosing spondylitis. The germline V gene encodes CDR1 SGHRS and CDR2 YFSETQ. Germline trimming cut 7 bases from V and 5 bases from J; bases unmatched to any gene: 6. The CDR3 runs to 14 residues. Researchers built TCR beta libraries using quantitative 5'-RACE with molecular barcodes. TCRdb itself ran the 5' RACE reads through MiXCR, one entry per CDR3 protein. The sample carries about 540,000 distinct CDR3 sequences, roughly an eighth recorded once. This clonotype was counted at least ten times. What it binds is not known. Whole-study results and caveats: The authors reported significant enrichment of disease-linked clones in matched ankylosing spondylitis synovial fluid. Fewer than ten highly homologous variants made up a TCR beta motif, and this motif appeared characteristic of ankylosing spondylitis blood. Both synovial fluid and blood in reactive arthritis had previously been reported to carry some motif variants. CD8+ by phenotype, disease-linked clones were relatively rare in peripheral blood.

Sequencing was done on a sample of blood, either unsorted or a sorted T cell fraction (not recorded which). This clonotype originated in a male donor with ankylosing spondylitis. V gene TRBV5-1 combines with J gene TRBJ2-1; 10 bases map to TRBD2. CDR3 in DNA: TGCGCCAGCCATGCCGGGACTAGCGACAATGAGCAGTTCTTC. Translating it yields CASHAGTSDNEQFF.